The 32 T cell receptor beta chains presented below share a single source sample, sequenced in a study of T cells expressing NK-cell markers. TCRdb re-called the 5' RACE reads, yielding one record per CDR3 amino acid sequence without DNA. In all, the sample yields 500,000 or so distinct CDR3 sequences. Material for sequencing was blood T cells: a sorted CD56 or NKG2C T cell subset, CD4+ or CD8+ T cells, or bulk PBMC T cells (not recorded which). Every receptor here comes from a man between 18 and 29 years old in good health.

V is TRBV6-1 and J is TRBJ2-1; TCRdb gives TRBD2 as the D gene, but with no DNA this cannot be confirmed. Germline V lookup: CDR1 MNHNS, CDR2 SASEGT. The CDR3 contains 14 residues. The CDR3 spells CASSEVITGPRQFF.

The chain combines TRBV12-3 or TRBV12-4 with TRBJ2-5; TCRdb's D call, TRBD2, is unchecked because there is no DNA. The CDR3 extends over 14 amino acids. This chain's CDR3 is CASSLSPQAGTQYF.

The rearrangement joins TRBV6-2 or TRBV6-3 to TRBJ2-5; TCRdb's D gene call, TRBD2, goes unchecked for lack of DNA. The CDR3 runs 15 residues. Germline V gives CDR1 MNHEY, CDR2 SVGEGT. The CDR3 protein is CASSDLAGDFETQYF.

The chain is built from TRBV7-2 and TRBJ1-4; TCRdb calls TRBD1, which cannot be checked without DNA. The CDR3 spans 15 residues. Germline V gives CDR1 SGHTA, CDR2 FQGNSA. The chain's CDR3 is CASSPTGQGAEKLFF.

The rearrangement uses TRBV5-1 and TRBJ1-6. Germline V gives CDR1 SGHRS, CDR2 YFSETQ. This CDR3 is 13 amino acids long. This CDR3 reads CASSLRVESPLHF.

The rearrangement uses TRBV30 and TRBJ1-3; no DNA is available, so the TRBD1 call from TCRdb remains unchecked. The CDR3 contains 14 residues. Germline CDR1 reads GTSNPN; CDR2 reads SVGIG (reference sequence). CDR3 in amino acids: CAWDRTGSGNTIYF.

The chain is built from TRBV12-3 or TRBV12-4 and TRBJ2-1. The CDR3 runs to 14 residues. This CDR3 is CASSLAGSSKEQFF.

The rearrangement uses TRBV18 and TRBJ2-2. CDR1 and CDR2 (germline): KGHSH, LQKENI. The CDR3 length is 15 residues. CDR3 sequence: CASSLVIPNTGELFF.

The chain's CDR3 is CSAPIGGQTQYF. V gene TRBV20-1 combines with J gene TRBJ2-5. There are 12 residues in the CDR3. Germline V gene sequence: CDR1 DFQATT, CDR2 SNEGSKA (reference sequence).

V gene TRBV10-3 combines with J gene TRBJ1-2; the TCRdb call, TRBD1, lacks DNA for checking. CDR1 and CDR2 (germline): ENHRY, SYGVKD. The CDR3 is 16 residues long. The chain's CDR3 is CAISESVDSTNYGYTF.

CDR3 residues: CATTWGQGGNIQYF. The V gene is TRBV6-2 or TRBV6-3, the J gene TRBJ2-4; TCRdb's D call, TRBD1, is unchecked because there is no DNA. CDR1 MNHEY and CDR2 SVGEGT come from the germline V gene. This CDR3 contains 14 residues.

The chain joins TRBV9 to TRBJ1-6; as DNA is missing, the TRBD1 call by TCRdb cannot be tested. CDR3 length equals 15 residues. CDR1 is SGDLS and CDR2 is YYNGEE in the germline V gene. CDR3 residues: CASSPTGTANSPLHF.

This chain joins TRBV9 and TRBJ2-1. Germline CDR1 is SGDLS and CDR2 is YYNGEE. The CDR3 totals 15 residues. The CDR3 loop is CASSGGLGAYNEQFF. The complete variable domain, with remaining parts taken from reference TRBV9 and TRBJ2-1, reads DSGVTQTPKHLITATGQRVTLRCSPRSGDLSVYWYQQSLDQGLQFLIQYYNGEERAKGNILERFSAQQFPDLHSELNLSSLELGDSALYFCASSGGLGAYNEQFFGPGTRLTVL.

The rearrangement uses TRBV4-3 and TRBJ1-1. The CDR3 extends over 12 amino acids. CDR1 is LGHNA and CDR2 is YSLEER in the germline V gene. The CDR3 loop reads CASSQEGSGAFF.

This chain links TRBV6-5 with TRBJ2-3; TCRdb picks TRBD1, but there is no DNA to check that call. The germline gives CDR1 MNHEY, CDR2 SVGAGI. CDR3 length equals 18 residues. The CDR3 region is CASSTRGPAWTSTDTQYF.

The gene calls are TRBV6-1 and TRBJ1-5; TCRdb selects TRBD1, and the lack of DNA leaves this call unchecked. From germline, CDR1 is MNHNS and CDR2 SASEGT. This CDR3 has 16 residues. The CDR3 sequence is CASSERRDRENQPQHF.

V is TRBV14 and J is TRBJ2-7; TCRdb selects TRBD1, and the lack of DNA leaves this call unchecked. This CDR3 contains 14 residues. Germline values: CDR1 SGHDN, CDR2 FVKESK. The CDR3 sequence: CASSQVSGGHEQYF.

The gene calls are TRBV29-1 and TRBJ2-7; as DNA is missing, the TRBD1 call by TCRdb cannot be tested. CDR1 SQVTM and CDR2 ANQGSEA come from the germline V gene. There are 14 residues in the CDR3. The CDR3 protein is CSVDKQGSSYEQYF.

This chain connects TRBV7-8 to TRBJ2-1; as DNA is missing, the TRBD2 call by TCRdb cannot be tested. The CDR3 loop spans 18 amino acids. Germline-derived CDR1 and CDR2 are SGHVS and FQNEAQ. CDR3 loop: CASSPLRRGGLLLDGQFF.

The J gene is TRBJ2-5, the V gene TRBV5-1; with no DNA, the TCRdb D assignment of TRBD1 cannot be verified. The CDR3 spans 13 residues. Germline V lookup: CDR1 SGHRS, CDR2 YFSETQ. CDR3 residues: CASSPGAEETQYF.

The chain has TRBV3-1 and TRBJ2-3; TCRdb designates TRBD1, a call that cannot be tested without DNA. This CDR3 contains 17 residues. Germline values: CDR1 LGHDT, CDR2 YNNKEL (reference sequence). CDR3 region: CASSQGPGPSSTDTQYF.

V and J are TRBV5-1 and TRBJ1-2; TCRdb outputs TRBD1, but without DNA this stays unchecked. The CDR3 extends over 15 amino acids. CDR1 and CDR2 from the germline V gene are SGHRS and YFSETQ. CDR3 sequence reads: CASSSIGQGVYGYTF. Using reference TRBV5-1 and TRBJ1-2 for the parts outside the CDR3, the full variable domain is KAGVTQTPRYLIKTRGQQVTLSCSPISGHRSVSWYQQTPGQGLQFLFEYFSETQRNKGNFPGRFSGRQFSNSRSEMNVSTLELGDSALYLCASSSIGQGVYGYTFGSGTRLTVV.

The chain recombines TRBV4-3 with TRBJ2-7; TCRdb lists TRBD1, though no DNA is available to test this call. Germline CDR1 and CDR2: LGHNA and YSLEER. The CDR3 has 15 amino acids. The chain's CDR3 is CASSPRTGGNYEQYF.

The J gene is TRBJ2-3, the V gene TRBV12-3 or TRBV12-4; the TCRdb D gene call, TRBD1, has no DNA to confirm it. The CDR3 has 16 amino acids. CDR3 sequence reads: CASSHRTGSYTDTQYF.

The chain links TRBV12-3 or TRBV12-4 to TRBJ2-7; TCRdb's assignment of TRBD1 cannot be checked, as there is no DNA. The length of the CDR3 is 16 residues. The CDR3 loop is CASSSSRGPNFYEQYF.

This chain links TRBV27 with TRBJ2-2; TCRdb's D gene call, TRBD1, goes unchecked for lack of DNA. This CDR3 has 13 amino acids. CDR1 and CDR2 from the germline V gene are MNHEY and SMNVEV (reference sequence). The CDR3 spells CASSFLGAGELFF.

The chain uses TRBV3-1 and TRBJ1-1; TCRdb returns TRBD1, unconfirmable since there is no DNA. The length of the CDR3 is 14 residues. Germline loops: CDR1 LGHDT, CDR2 YNNKEL (reference sequence). CDR3 loop: CASSQARGSTEAFF.

The V and J genes are TRBV25-1 and TRBJ2-1; TCRdb reports TRBD2, a call that lacks DNA to check it against. CDR1 and CDR2 (germline): MGHDK, SYGVNS. This CDR3 has 13 amino acids. CDR3 sequence reads: CASRMTTSNEQFF.

V and J are TRBV20-1 and TRBJ2-5; TCRdb's D call of TRBD2 is untestable without DNA. From germline, CDR1 is DFQATT and CDR2 SNEGSKA (reference sequence). CDR3 length equals 16 residues. The CDR3 loop is CSARDWADHRGLTQYF.

This chain joins TRBV24-1 and TRBJ2-2; no DNA is available, so the TRBD1 call from TCRdb remains unchecked. Looked up from germline, CDR1 is KGHDR and CDR2 is SFDVKD. The CDR3 contains 17 residues. The CDR3 here is CATSDPTGGSNTGELFF.

The rearrangement joins TRBV28 to TRBJ2-5; TCRdb designates TRBD2, a call that cannot be tested without DNA. From germline, CDR1 is MDHEN and CDR2 SYDVKM. This CDR3 is built from 14 residues. CDR3 loop: CASSPAPGQETQYF.

V gene TRBV4-2 combines with J gene TRBJ2-4; TCRdb proposes TRBD2, but this gene call is untestable without DNA. The germline V gene has CDR1 LGHNA and CDR2 YNFKEQ. There are 13 residues in the CDR3. CDR3 protein: CASSQGREGIQYF.